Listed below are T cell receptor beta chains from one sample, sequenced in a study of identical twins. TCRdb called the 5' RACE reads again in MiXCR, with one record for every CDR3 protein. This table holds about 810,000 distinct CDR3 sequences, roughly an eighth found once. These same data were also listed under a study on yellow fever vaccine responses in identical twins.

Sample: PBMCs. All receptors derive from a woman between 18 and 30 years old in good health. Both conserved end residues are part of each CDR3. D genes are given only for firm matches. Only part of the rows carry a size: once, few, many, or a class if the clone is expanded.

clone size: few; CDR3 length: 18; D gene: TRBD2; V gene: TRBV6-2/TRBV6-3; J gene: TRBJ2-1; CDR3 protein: CASMPLAGVGSSYNEQFF; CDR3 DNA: TGTGCCAGCATGCCCCTAGCGGGAGTCGGTAGCTCCTACAATGAGCAGTTCTTC
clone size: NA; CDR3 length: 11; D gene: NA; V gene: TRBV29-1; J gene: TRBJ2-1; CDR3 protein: CSPLKSNEQFF; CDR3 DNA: TGCAGCCCCCTGAAAAGCAATGAGCAGTTCTTC
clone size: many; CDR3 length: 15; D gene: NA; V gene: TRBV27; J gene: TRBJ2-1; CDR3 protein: CASRPGTAKYNEQFF; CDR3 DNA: TGTGCCAGCAGGCCCGGGACTGCCAAATACAATGAGCAGTTCTTC
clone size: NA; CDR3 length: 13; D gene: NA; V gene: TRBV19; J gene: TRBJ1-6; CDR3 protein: CASTRQGISPLHF; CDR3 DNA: TGTGCCAGTACAAGGCAGGGAATCTCACCCCTCCACTTT
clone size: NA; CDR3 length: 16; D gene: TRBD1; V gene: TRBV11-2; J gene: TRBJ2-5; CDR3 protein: CASSLTGGQGVETQYF; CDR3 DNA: TGTGCCAGCAGCCTGACAGGGGGACAGGGGGTAGAGACCCAGTACTTC
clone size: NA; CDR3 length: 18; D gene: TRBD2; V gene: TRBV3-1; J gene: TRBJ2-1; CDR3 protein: CASSQRFSGRSSYNEQFF; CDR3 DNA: TGTGCCAGCAGCCAAAGGTTTAGCGGGAGGAGCTCCTACAATGAGCAGTTCTTC
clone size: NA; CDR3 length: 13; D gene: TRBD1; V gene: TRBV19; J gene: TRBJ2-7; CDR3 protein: CASSTTGGYEQYF; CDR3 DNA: TGTGCCAGTAGTACGACAGGGGGCTACGAGCAGTACTTC
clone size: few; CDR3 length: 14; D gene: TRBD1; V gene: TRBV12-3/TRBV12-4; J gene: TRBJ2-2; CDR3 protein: CASSLWTGGGELFF; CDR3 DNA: TGTGCCAGCAGCCTCTGGACAGGTGGCGGGGAGCTGTTTTTT
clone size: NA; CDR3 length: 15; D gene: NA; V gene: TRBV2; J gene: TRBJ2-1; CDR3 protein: CASSEWGARGDEQFF; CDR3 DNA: TGTGCCAGCAGTGAGTGGGGCGCCAGGGGGGATGAGCAGTTCTTC
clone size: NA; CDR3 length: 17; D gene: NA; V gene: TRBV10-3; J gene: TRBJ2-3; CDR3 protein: CAISDRGASAFTDTQYF; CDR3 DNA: TGTGCCATCAGTGATCGGGGCGCTAGCGCCTTCACAGATACGCAGTATTTT
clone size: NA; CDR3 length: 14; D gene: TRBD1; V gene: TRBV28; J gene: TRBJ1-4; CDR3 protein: CASTPSDRTEKLFF; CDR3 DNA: TGTGCCAGCACCCCGTCGGACAGGACAGAAAAACTGTTTTTT
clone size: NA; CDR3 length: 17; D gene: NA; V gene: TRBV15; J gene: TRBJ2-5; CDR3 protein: CATSRDLGAGTQETQYF; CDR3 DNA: TGTGCCACCAGCAGAGATCTCGGGGCGGGAACCCAAGAGACCCAGTACTTC
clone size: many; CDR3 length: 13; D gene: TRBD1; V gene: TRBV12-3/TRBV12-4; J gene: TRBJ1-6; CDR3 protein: CASRRDRSSPLHF; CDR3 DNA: TGTGCCAGCAGGCGGGACAGGAGTTCACCCCTCCACTTT
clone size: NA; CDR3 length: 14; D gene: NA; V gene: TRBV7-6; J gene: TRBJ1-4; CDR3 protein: CASSRNGANEKLFF; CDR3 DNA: TGTGCCAGCAGCCGCAACGGGGCTAATGAAAAACTGTTTTTT
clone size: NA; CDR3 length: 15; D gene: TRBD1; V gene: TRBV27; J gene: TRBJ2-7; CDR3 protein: CASSSGQGYRYEQYF; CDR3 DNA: TGTGCCAGCAGTTCAGGACAGGGGTACCGATACGAGCAGTACTTC
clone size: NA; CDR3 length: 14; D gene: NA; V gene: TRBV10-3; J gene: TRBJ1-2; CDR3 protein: CAISEQTGDYGYTF; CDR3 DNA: TGTGCCATCAGTGAGCAGACCGGGGATTATGGCTACACCTTC
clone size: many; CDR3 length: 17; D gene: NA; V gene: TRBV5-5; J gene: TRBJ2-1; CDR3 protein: CASSLQLPRTSHNEQFF; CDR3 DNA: TGTGCCAGCAGCTTGCAATTACCGCGGACGTCCCACAATGAGCAGTTCTTC
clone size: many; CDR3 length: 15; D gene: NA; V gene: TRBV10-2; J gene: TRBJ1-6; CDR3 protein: CASRPGRGNNSPLHF; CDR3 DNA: TGCGCCAGCAGGCCGGGACGGGGGAATAATTCACCCCTCCACTTT
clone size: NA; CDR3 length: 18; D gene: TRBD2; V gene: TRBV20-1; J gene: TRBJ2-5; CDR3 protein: CSAGRVSTSGRFAETQYF; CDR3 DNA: TGCAGTGCGGGACGGGTCTCCACTAGCGGGAGGTTCGCAGAGACCCAGTACTTC
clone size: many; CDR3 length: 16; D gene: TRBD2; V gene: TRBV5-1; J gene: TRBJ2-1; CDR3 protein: CASSLAHRGGYNEQFF; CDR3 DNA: TGCGCCAGCAGCTTGGCTCACCGGGGGGGTTACAATGAGCAGTTCTTC
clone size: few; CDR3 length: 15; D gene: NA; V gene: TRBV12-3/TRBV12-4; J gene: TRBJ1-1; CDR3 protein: CASTRTEDGNTEAFF; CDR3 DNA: TGTGCCAGCACCCGGACGGAGGATGGGAACACTGAAGCTTTCTTT
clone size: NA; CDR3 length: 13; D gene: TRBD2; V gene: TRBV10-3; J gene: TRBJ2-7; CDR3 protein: CATLAGPSYEQYF; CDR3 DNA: TGTGCCACCTTAGCGGGCCCGTCCTACGAGCAGTACTTC
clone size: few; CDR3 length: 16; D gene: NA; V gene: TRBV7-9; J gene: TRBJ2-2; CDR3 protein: CASSPRPDARTGELFF; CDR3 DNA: TGTGCCAGCAGCCCCCGACCGGATGCACGGACCGGGGAGCTGTTTTTT
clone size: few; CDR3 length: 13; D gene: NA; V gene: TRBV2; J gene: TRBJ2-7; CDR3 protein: CASSVVQTYEQYF; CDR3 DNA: TGTGCCAGCAGTGTCGTCCAAACCTACGAGCAGTACTTC
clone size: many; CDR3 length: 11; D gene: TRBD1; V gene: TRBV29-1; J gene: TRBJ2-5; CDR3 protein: CSGTGKETQYF; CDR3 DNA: TGCAGCGGGACAGGGAAAGAGACCCAGTACTTC
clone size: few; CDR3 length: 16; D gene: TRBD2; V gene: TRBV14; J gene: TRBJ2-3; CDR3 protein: CASSRAGLADTDTQYF; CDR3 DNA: TGTGCCAGCAGCCGCGCGGGACTAGCGGACACAGATACGCAGTATTTT
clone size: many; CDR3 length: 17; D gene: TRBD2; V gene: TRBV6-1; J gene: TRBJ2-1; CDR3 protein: CASSPNLAGGPQNEQFF; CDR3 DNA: TGTGCCAGCAGCCCCAATCTAGCGGGAGGGCCTCAAAATGAGCAGTTCTTC
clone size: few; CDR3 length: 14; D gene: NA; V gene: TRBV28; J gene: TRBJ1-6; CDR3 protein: CASSIGGSGSPLHF; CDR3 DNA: TGTGCCAGCAGTATCGGGGGGTCTGGGTCACCCCTCCACTTT
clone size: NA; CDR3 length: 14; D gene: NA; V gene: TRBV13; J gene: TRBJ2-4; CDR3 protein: CASSLGRRGDIQYF; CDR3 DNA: TGTGCCAGCAGCTTAGGGCGACGGGGAGACATTCAGTACTTC
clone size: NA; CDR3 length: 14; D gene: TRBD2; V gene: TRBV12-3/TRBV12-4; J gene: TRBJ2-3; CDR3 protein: CASSFVGGRDTQYF; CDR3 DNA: TGTGCCAGCAGTTTTGTGGGAGGGCGGGATACGCAGTATTTT
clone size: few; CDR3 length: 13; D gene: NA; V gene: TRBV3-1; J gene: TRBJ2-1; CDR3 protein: CASSPSPGREQFF; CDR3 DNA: TGTGCCAGCAGCCCTTCCCCGGGGCGTGAGCAGTTCTTC
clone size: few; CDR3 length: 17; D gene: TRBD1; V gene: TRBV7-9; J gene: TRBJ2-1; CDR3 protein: CASSTAVGTGSHNEQFF; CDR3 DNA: TGTGCCAGCAGCACAGCAGTTGGGACAGGTTCCCACAATGAGCAGTTCTTC
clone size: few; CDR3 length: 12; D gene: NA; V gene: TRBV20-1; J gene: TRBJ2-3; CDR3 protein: CSASDGTDTQYF; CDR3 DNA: TGCAGTGCTAGTGACGGGACAGATACGCAGTATTTT
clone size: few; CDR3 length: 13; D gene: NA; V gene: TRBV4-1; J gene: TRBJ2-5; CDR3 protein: CASSQARLETQYF; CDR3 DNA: TGCGCCAGCAGCCAAGCCCGTCTGGAGACCCAGTACTTC
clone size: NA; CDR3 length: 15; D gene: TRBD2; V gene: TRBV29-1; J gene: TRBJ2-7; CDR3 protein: CSAPGASGNLYEQYF; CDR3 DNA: TGCAGCGCCCCCGGGGCTAGCGGGAATCTTTACGAGCAGTACTTC
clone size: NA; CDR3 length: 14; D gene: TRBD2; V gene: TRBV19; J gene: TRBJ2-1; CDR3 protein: CASSIDEASGGQFF; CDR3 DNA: TGTGCCAGTAGTATAGATGAAGCTAGCGGAGGGCAGTTCTTC
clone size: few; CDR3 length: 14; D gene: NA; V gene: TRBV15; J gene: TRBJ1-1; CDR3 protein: CATSRDIMNTEAFF; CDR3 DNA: TGTGCCACCAGCAGAGACATTATGAACACTGAAGCTTTCTTT
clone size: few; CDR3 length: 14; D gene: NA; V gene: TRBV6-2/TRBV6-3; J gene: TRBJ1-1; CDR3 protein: CASSYLGERTEAFF; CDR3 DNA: TGTGCCAGCAGTTACTTGGGGGAGAGAACTGAAGCTTTCTTT
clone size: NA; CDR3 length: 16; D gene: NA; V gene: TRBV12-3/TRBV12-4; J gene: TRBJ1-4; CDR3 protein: CASSLALVGGGEKLFF; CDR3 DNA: TGTGCCAGCAGTTTAGCGTTAGTAGGGGGTGGTGAAAAACTGTTTTTT
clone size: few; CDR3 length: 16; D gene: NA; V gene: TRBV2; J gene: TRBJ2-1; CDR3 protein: CASSGTRTTLYNEQFF; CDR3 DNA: TGTGCCAGCTCCGGGACTCGAACGACCTTATACAATGAGCAGTTCTTC
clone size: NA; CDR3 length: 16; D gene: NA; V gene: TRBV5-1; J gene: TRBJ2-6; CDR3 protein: CASSDRFFSGANVLTF; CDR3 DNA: TGCGCCAGCAGCGACAGGTTCTTCTCTGGGGCCAACGTCCTGACTTTC
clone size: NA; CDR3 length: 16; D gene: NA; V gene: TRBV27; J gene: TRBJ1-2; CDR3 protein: CASSLRGPPNYYGYTF; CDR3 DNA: TGTGCCAGCAGTTTACGGGGCCCACCCAATTACTATGGCTACACCTTC
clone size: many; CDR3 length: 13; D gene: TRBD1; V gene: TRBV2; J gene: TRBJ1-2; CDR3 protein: CASSVQGNYGYTF; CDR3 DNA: TGTGCCAGCAGTGTACAGGGGAACTATGGCTACACCTTC
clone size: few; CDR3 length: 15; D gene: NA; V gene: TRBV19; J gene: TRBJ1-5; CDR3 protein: CASSRVGSLNQPQHF; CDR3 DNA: TGTGCCAGTAGTAGGGTGGGCAGCCTCAATCAGCCCCAGCATTTT
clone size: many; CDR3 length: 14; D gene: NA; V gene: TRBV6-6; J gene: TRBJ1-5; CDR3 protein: CASSYKDGNQPQHF; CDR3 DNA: TGTGCCAGCAGTTACAAGGACGGAAATCAGCCCCAGCATTTT
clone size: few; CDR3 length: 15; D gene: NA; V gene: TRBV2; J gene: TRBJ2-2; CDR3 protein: CASSESGQGTGELFF; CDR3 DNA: TGTGCCAGCAGTGAATCAGGTCAGGGGACCGGGGAGCTGTTTTTT
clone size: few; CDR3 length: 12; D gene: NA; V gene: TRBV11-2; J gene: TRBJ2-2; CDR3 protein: CASSRPPGELFF; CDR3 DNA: TGTGCCAGCAGTCGACCTCCCGGGGAGCTGTTTTTT
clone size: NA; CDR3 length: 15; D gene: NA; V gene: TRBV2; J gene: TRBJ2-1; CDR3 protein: CASSDKGSAYNEQFF; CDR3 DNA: TGTGCCAGCAGTGATAAGGGGAGCGCCTACAATGAGCAGTTCTTC
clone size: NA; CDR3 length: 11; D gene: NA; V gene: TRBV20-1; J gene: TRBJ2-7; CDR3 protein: CSGEEGYEQYF; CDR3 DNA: TGCTCAGGGGAAGAGGGCTACGAGCAGTACTTC